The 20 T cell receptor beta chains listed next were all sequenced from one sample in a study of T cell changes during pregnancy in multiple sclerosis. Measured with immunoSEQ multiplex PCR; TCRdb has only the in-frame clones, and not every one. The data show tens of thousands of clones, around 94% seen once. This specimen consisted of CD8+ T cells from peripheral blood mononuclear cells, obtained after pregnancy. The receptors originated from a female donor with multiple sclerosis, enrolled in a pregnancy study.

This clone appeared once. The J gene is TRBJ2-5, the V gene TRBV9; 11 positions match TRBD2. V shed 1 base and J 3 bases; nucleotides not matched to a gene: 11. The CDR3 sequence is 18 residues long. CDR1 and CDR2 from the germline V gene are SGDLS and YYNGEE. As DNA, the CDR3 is TGTGCCAGCAGCGTACATTCCGGGACTAGCGGAGTCGAAGAGACCCAGTACTTC. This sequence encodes CASSVHSGTSGVEETQYF.

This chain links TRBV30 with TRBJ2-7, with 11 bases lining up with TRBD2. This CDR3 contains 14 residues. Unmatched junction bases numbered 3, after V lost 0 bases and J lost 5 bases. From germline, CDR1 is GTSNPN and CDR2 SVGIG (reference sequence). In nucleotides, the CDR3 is TGTGCCTGGAGTGTTGGGACTAGCGGAAACGAGCAGTACTTC. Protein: CAWSVGTSGNEQYF. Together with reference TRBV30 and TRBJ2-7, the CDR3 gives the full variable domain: SQTIHQWPATLVQPVGSPLSLECTVEGTSNPNLYWYRQAAGRGLQLLFYSVGIGQISSEVPQNLSASRPQDRQFILSSKKLLLSDSGFYLCAWSVGTSGNEQYFGPGTRLTVT.

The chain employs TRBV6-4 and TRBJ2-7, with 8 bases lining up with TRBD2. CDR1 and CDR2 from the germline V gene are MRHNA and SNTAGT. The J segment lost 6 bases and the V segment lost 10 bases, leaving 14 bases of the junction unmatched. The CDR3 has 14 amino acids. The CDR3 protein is CATSKLGLVLEQYF. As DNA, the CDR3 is TGTGCCACTTCAAAACTGGGACTAGTCCTCGAGCAGTACTTC.

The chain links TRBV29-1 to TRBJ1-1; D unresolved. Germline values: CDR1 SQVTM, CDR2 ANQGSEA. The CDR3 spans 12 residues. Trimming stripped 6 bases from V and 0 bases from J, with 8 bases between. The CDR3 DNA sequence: TGCAGCGTACACCGTTTGAACACTGAAGCTTTCTTT. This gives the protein CSVHRLNTEAFF.

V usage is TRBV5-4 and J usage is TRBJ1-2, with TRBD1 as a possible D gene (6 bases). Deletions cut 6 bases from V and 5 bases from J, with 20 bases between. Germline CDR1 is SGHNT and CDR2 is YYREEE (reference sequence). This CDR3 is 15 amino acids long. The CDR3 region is CASKKQKEGGYGYTF. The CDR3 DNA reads TGTGCCAGCAAGAAACAAAAAGAGGGGGGGTATGGCTACACCTTC.

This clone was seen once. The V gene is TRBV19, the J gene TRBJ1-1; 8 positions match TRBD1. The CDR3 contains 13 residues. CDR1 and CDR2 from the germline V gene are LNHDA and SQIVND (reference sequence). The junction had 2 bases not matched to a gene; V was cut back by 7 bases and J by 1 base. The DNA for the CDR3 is TGTGCCAGTACCACAGGGGGGAACACTGAAGCTTTCTTT. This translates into CASTTGGNTEAFF.

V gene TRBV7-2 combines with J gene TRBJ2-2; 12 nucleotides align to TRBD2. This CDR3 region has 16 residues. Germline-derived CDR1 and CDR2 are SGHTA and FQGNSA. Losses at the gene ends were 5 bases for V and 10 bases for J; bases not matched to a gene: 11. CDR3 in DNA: TGTGCCAGCAGCCGATCGACTAGCGGGAGTGGAAAGGAGCTGTTTTTT. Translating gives CASSRSTSGSGKELFF.

CDR3 in DNA: TGTGCCAGCAGTACCGGGACAGGGAATGGGCGTGGGCATTTT. This gives the protein CASSTGTGNGRGHF. The V call is TRBV6-1, the J call TRBJ1-5; 9 positions agree with TRBD1. With 5 bases clipped from V and 15 bases from J, the junction kept 14 bases outside the gene matches. In germline, CDR1 is MNHNS, CDR2 SASEGT. The CDR3 loop spans 14 amino acids.

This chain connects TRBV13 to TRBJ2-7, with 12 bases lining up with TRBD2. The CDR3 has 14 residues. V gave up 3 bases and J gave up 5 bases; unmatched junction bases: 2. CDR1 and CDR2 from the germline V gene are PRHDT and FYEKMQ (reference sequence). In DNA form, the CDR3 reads TGTGCCAGCAGCTTTAGACTAGCGGGAGACGAGCAGTACTTC. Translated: CASSFRLAGDEQYF.

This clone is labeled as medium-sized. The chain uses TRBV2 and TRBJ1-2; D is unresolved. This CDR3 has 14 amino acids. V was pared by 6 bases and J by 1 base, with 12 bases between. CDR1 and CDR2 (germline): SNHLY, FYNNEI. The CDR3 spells CASRSRNLNYGYTF. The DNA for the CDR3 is TGTGCCAGCAGAAGCAGGAACCTTAACTATGGCTACACCTTC.

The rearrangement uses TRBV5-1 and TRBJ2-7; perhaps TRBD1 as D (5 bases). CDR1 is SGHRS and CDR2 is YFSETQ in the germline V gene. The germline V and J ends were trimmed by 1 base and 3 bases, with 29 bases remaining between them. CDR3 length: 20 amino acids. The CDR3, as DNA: TGCGCCAGCAGCTTGTTGCGCTTGGCTCAAAGCGACAGCATGATCTACGAGCAGTACTTC. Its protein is CASSLLRLAQSDSMIYEQYF. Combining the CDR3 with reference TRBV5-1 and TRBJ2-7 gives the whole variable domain KAGVTQTPRYLIKTRGQQVTLSCSPISGHRSVSWYQQTPGQGLQFLFEYFSETQRNKGNFPGRFSGRQFSNSRSEMNVSTLELGDSALYLCASSLLRLAQSDSMIYEQYFGPGTRLTVT.

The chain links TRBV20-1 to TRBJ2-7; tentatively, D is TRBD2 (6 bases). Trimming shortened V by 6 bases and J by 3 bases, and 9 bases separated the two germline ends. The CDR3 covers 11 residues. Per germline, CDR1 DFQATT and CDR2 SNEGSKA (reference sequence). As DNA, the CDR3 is TGCAGTGCCCGACTAGTCTACGAGCAGTACTTC. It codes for CSARLVYEQYF.

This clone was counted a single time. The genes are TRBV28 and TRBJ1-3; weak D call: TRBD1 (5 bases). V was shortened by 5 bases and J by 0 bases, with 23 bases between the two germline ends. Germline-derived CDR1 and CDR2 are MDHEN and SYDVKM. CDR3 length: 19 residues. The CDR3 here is CASSRGETNYLHSGNTIYF. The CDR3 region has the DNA TGTGCCAGCAGTCGGGGGGAGACAAATTACCTGCACTCTGGAAACACCATATATTTT.

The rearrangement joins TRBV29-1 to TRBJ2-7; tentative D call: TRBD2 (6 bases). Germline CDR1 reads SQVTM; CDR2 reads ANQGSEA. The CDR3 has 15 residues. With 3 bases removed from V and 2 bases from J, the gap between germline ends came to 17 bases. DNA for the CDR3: TGCAGCGTTGATGGCGTAGCGGACGATACCTACGAGCAGTACTTC. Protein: CSVDGVADDTYEQYF.

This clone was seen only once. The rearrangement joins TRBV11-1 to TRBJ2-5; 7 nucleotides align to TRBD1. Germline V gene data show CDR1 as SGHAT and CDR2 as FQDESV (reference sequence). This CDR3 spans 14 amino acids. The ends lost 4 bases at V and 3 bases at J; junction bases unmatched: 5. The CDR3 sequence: CASSSWDSEETQYF. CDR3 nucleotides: TGTGCCAGCAGCTCATGGGACAGTGAAGAGACCCAGTACTTC.

DNA of the CDR3: TGTGCCAGCAGTGGACAGGGGGACTTCCTGAACTATGGCTACACCTTC. The encoded protein is CASSGQGDFLNYGYTF. The chain employs TRBV27 and TRBJ1-2, with 10 bases lining up with TRBD1. The ends lost 5 bases at V and 2 bases at J; junction bases unmatched: 8. The CDR3 sequence is 16 residues long. The germline CDR1 and CDR2 sequences are MNHEY and SMNVEV (reference sequence).

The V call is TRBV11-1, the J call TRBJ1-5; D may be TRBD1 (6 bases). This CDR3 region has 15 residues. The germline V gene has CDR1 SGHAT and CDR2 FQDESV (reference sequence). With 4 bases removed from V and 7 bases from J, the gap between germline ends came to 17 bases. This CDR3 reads CASSSDHRAGQPQHF. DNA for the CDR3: TGTGCCAGCAGCTCAGATCACAGGGCTGGACAGCCCCAGCATTTT.

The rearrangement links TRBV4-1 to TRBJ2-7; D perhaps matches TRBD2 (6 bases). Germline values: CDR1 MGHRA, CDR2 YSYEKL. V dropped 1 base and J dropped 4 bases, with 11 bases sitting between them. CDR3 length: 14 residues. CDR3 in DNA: TGCGCCAGCAGCCAAGCAGCACTAGCATACGAGCAGTACTTC. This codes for CASSQAALAYEQYF.

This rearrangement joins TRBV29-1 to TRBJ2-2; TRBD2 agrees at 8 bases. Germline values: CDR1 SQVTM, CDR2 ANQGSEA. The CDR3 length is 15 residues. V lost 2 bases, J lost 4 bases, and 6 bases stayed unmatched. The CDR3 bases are TGCAGCGTTGAACGGGAGGGGTGGGGCACCGGGGAGCTGTTTTTT. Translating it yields CSVEREGWGTGELFF.

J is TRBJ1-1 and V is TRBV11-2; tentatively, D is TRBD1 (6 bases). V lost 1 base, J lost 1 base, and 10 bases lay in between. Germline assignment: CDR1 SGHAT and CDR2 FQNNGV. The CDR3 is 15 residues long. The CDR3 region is CASSLVGHWNTEAFF. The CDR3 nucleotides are TGTGCCAGCAGCTTAGTGGGACATTGGAACACTGAAGCTTTCTTT. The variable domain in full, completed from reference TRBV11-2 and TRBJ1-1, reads EAGVAQSPRYKIIEKRQSVAFWCNPISGHATLYWYQQILGQGPKLLIQFQNNGVVDDSQLPKDRFSAERLKGVDSTLKIQPAKLEDSAVYLCASSLVGHWNTEAFFGQGTRLTVV.